The rows below give T cell receptor beta chains drawn from one sample of a study of cytomegalovirus exposure and HLA in healthy donors. Measured with immunoSEQ multiplex PCR; TCRdb has only the in-frame clones, and not every one. The table lists roughly 99,000 clones, 76% of them singletons, with roughly 2.3% in the top ten. The material sequenced was PBMCs. The source of these receptors is a young man in good health and CMV-seronegative. Both conserved end residues are part of each CDR3. A D gene is named only where the DNA matches it firmly. Expanded clones get a size class; other rows say once, few or many, or leave the size out.

j_call v_call clone_size d_call cdr3_aa cdr3_nt
TRBJ2-5 TRBV7-2 NA TRBD1 CASSLKGASLGETQYF TGTGCCAGCAGCTTAAAGGGGGCGAGCCTCGGGGAGACCCAGTACTTC
TRBJ1-1 TRBV11-2 few NA CASSLALGGGREEAFF TGTGCCAGCAGCTTAGCGCTGGGGGGAGGGCGCGAGGAAGCTTTCTTT
TRBJ2-1 TRBV18 NA NA CASSPNRDANNEQFF TGTGCCAGCTCACCAAACAGGGACGCTAACAATGAGCAGTTCTTC
TRBJ2-6 TRBV4-3 few NA CASSHQNFISGANVLTF TGCGCCAGCAGCCATCAAAATTTCATCTCTGGGGCCAACGTCCTGACTTTC
TRBJ2-7 TRBV2 NA NA CASTVGREQYF TGTGCCAGCACCGTGGGGCGGGAGCAGTACTTC
TRBJ2-7 TRBV6-5 NA TRBD2 CASPDLRVGGYEQYF TGTGCCAGCCCCGACCTCCGGGTGGGGGGGTACGAGCAGTACTTC
TRBJ1-6 TRBV11-2 NA TRBD1 CASSAQIPGGSSPLHF TGTGCCAGCAGCGCACAGATACCAGGGGGCAGTTCACCCCTCCACTTT
TRBJ2-7 TRBV28 once TRBD1 CASSFPSQGQPYEQYF TGTGCCAGCAGTTTCCCCTCTCAGGGACAGCCGTACGAGCAGTACTTC
TRBJ1-2 TRBV18 NA NA CASSPLDREYGYTF TGTGCCAGCTCACCCCTGGACAGAGAATATGGCTACACCTTC
TRBJ2-7 TRBV29-1 NA TRBD1 CSVRGTGSYEQYF TGCAGCGTTCGCGGGACAGGCTCCTACGAGCAGTACTTC
TRBJ2-3 TRBV4-3 once TRBD1 CASNPDRLTDTQYF TGCGCCAGCAATCCGGACAGGCTCACAGATACGCAGTATTTT
TRBJ1-1 TRBV18 NA NA CASSRTGNTEAFF TGTGCCAGCTCACGGACTGGGAACACTGAAGCTTTCTTT
TRBJ2-3 TRBV9 NA NA CASSVRWGADTQYF TGTGCCAGCAGCGTCCGGTGGGGGGCAGATACGCAGTATTTT
TRBJ2-5 TRBV10-3 NA NA CASTGGPQETQYF TGTGCCTCGACCGGGGGACCTCAAGAGACCCAGTACTTC
TRBJ2-2 TRBV28 few NA CASTRAGTGELFF TGTGCCAGCACTCGAGCGGGCACCGGGGAGCTGTTTTTT
TRBJ1-5 TRBV19 NA NA CASSPGGVVFYQPQHF TGTGCCAGTAGTCCCGGGGGGGTCGTATTCTATCAGCCCCAGCATTTT
TRBJ1-2 TRBV7-9 NA NA CAIPSYGTPTGYPF TGTGCCATTCCTTCTTATGGGACTCCGACTGGCTACCCCTTC
TRBJ2-2 TRBV6-5 NA TRBD2 CASSYWGGNTGELFF TGTGCCAGCAGTTACTGGGGGGGGAACACCGGGGAGCTGTTTTTT
TRBJ2-2 TRBV9 NA NA CASTLEGLGELFF TGTGCCAGCACCCTAGAGGGTCTCGGGGAGCTGTTTTTT
TRBJ2-5 TRBV5-1 NA TRBD2 CASRRGGGETQYF TGCGCCAGCAGGCGGGGGGGCGGAGAGACCCAGTACTTC
TRBJ1-1 TRBV18 few TRBD1 CASSTGTGEAFF TGTGCCAGCTCAACCGGGACAGGAGAAGCTTTCTTT